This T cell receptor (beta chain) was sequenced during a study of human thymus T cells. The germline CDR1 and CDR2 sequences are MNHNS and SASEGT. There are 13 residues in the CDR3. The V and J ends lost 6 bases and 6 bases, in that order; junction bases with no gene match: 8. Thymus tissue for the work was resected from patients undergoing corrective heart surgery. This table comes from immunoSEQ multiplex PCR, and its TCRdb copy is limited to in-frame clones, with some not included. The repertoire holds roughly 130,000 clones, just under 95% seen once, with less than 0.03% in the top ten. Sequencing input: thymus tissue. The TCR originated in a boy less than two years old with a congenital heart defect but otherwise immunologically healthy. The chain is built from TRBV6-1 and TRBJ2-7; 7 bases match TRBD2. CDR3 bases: TGTGCCAGCAGGTTTGGGAGGGGCGCCGAGCAGTACTTC. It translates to CASRFGRGAEQYF.